This passage covers 5 T cell receptor beta chains from one sample sequenced in a study of blood T cell repertoires in COVID-19. Some clones are missing from TCRdb's copy, which holds only in-frame ones; the method was immunoSEQ multiplex PCR. The sample consists of 250,000 to 350,000 clones, roughly 87% of them appearing once. Material: PBMCs or T cells enriched from blood (not recorded which). Source of these receptors: a woman under 30 who had recovered from COVID-19.

The rearrangement uses TRBV2 and TRBJ2-3, with D tentatively TRBD2 (6 bases). The CDR3 runs 14 residues. Looked up from germline, CDR1 is SNHLY and CDR2 is FYNNEI. V was pared by 5 bases and J by 8 bases, with 17 bases between. CDR3 region: CASSPEGGEGTQYF. As DNA, the CDR3 is TGTGCCAGCAGTCCAGAGGGCGGGGAAGGTACGCAGTATTTT.

The chain carries TRBV11-2 and TRBJ2-5; 12 nucleotides line up with TRBD1. The CDR3 has 16 amino acids. CDR1 is SGHAT, CDR2 FQNNGV, per germline. The J segment lost 4 bases and the V segment lost 5 bases, leaving 8 bases of the junction unmatched. This CDR3 reads CASSQTGQGAGETQYF. The CDR3 DNA follows: TGTGCCAGCAGCCAAACGGGACAGGGGGCGGGAGAGACCCAGTACTTC.

The chain's CDR3 is CASSRSGGTTDTQYF. The CDR3 coding sequence is TGTGCCAGCAGCCGAAGCGGGGGGACTACAGATACGCAGTATTTT. The chain uses TRBV3-1 (or the pseudogene TRBV3-2) and TRBJ2-3; TRBD2 matches at 9 bases. CDR1 and CDR2 from the germline V gene are LGHDT and YNNKEL (reference sequence). The trim removed 4 bases at V and 3 bases at J, leaving 5 bases unmatched. The CDR3 length is 15 residues.

The chain joins TRBV6-5 to TRBJ2-5; 7 bases align to TRBD1. Losses at the gene ends were 6 bases for V and 2 bases for J; bases not matched to a gene: 3. The germline V gene has CDR1 MNHEY and CDR2 SVGAGI. The CDR3 consists of 13 residues. The CDR3 protein is CASRGTAQETQYF. The DNA of the CDR3 is TGTGCCAGCAGAGGGACAGCACAAGAGACCCAGTACTTC.

This rearrangement joins TRBV6-5 to TRBJ2-2, with TRBD1 matching over 9 bases. J was trimmed by 7 bases and V by 7 bases; bases with no gene match: 7. In germline, CDR1 is MNHEY, CDR2 SVGAGI. The CDR3 covers 14 residues. CDR3 in amino acids: CASTLGQGLGELFF. The CDR3 DNA reads TGTGCCAGCACATTGGGACAGGGACTCGGGGAGCTGTTTTTT.